This TCR beta chain was found in a study of monozygotic twins with inflammatory bowel disease. TCRdb re-called the 5' RACE reads and shows each CDR3 protein once, DNA omitted. Its table records about 210,000 distinct CDR3 sequences. The CDR3 has 17 residues. Germline CDR1 SEHNR, CDR2 FQNEAQ (reference sequence). The V call is TRBV7-9, the J call TRBJ1-2; as DNA is missing, the TRBD1 call by TCRdb cannot be tested. The sample comprised blood. The TCR sequence derives from a human donor with ulcerative colitis or Crohn's disease, or a healthy co-twin of an affected twin (not recorded which). This chain's CDR3 is CASSSRTTTGSAYGYTF.